Listed here are 11 T cell receptor beta chains from one sample, sequenced in a study of breast tumors, draining lymph nodes, adjacent tissues. Using its own MiXCR run on the multiplex PCR reads, TCRdb lists one record per CDR3 protein. The data contain 50,000 to 65,000 distinct CDR3 sequences, roughly two fifths of them singletons. Sequencing was carried out using breast tumor tissue. These receptors came from a female donor with breast cancer. Some clones in this sample may be carry-over from other donors' samples.

At least ten counts were recorded for this clonotype. The rearrangement joins TRBV12-5 to TRBJ1-5; TRBD1 matches 11 bases. V dropped 3 bases and J dropped 6; count of bases not matched to a gene: 4. Germline CDR1 reads LGHNT; CDR2 reads FRNRAP. The length of the CDR3 is 15 residues. This CDR3 is CASGFGQGAGQPQHF. The CDR3 nucleotides read TGTGCTAGTGGTTTCGGACAGGGGGCCGGTCAGCCCCAGCATTTT.

J is TRBJ1-3 and V is TRBV7-9; no reliable D call. Germline values: CDR1 SEHNR, CDR2 FQNEAQ (reference sequence). The CDR3 sequence is 14 residues long. V dropped 2 bases and J dropped 4 bases, with 9 bases sitting between them. CDR3 amino acids: CASSLYAGGNTIYF. The CDR3, as DNA: TGTGCCAGCAGCTTATATGCGGGCGGAAACACCATATATTTT.

This clonotype was detected ten times or more. This chain uses TRBV27 with TRBJ1-3; no reliable D call. Germline V gene lookup returns CDR1 MNHEY and CDR2 SMNVEV (reference sequence). The CDR3 totals 13 residues. The ends were cut back, 5 bases at V and 3 bases at J, with 8 bases in the middle. In nucleotides, the CDR3 is TGTGCCAGCAGTCTGACTGTTGGAAACACCATATATTTT. This gives the protein CASSLTVGNTIYF.

In the case of this clonotype: A much larger clone differs by one base, so this may be a read error. The rearrangement joins TRBV30 to TRBJ2-1; tentatively, D is TRBD1 (7 bases). In germline, CDR1 is GTSNPN, CDR2 SVGIG (reference sequence). The CDR3 contains 17 residues. CDR3 DNA: TGTGCCTGGAGTTACGGGGACTTCAGGGGGTCTCTCGGTGAGCAGTGCTTC. Translating gives CAWSYGDFRGSLGEQCF.

This rearrangement joins TRBV12-3 or TRBV12-4 to TRBJ2-1; D gene uncertain. Trimming cost V 3 bases and J 7 bases, with 16 bases left between them. CDR3 length: 15 amino acids. The CDR3 here is CASSFDLGSVNEQFF. The CDR3, as DNA: TGTGCCAGCAGTTTCGATCTTGGGTCGGTTAATGAGCAGTTCTTC.

This clonotype came up many times. V and J are TRBV20-1 and TRBJ2-5; 9 positions agree with TRBD1. From germline, CDR1 is DFQATT and CDR2 SNEGSKA (reference sequence). The V and J ends lost 6 bases and 1 base, in that order; junction bases with no gene match: 9. The CDR3 consists of 15 residues. This CDR3 reads CSAPRTGVLQETQYF. Written as DNA, the CDR3 is TGCAGTGCCCCTCGGACAGGGGTCCTCCAAGAGACCCAGTACTTC.

The table lists this clonotype with many counts. This chain links TRBV5-1 with TRBJ2-6, with 11 bases fitting TRBD2. Germline V gene lookup returns CDR1 SGHRS and CDR2 YFSETQ. CDR3 length: 18 residues. Trimming at V came to 0 bases and at J to 2 bases, leaving 4 bases not matched to a gene. CDR3 residues: CASSLELAGVTGANVLTF. CDR3 coding DNA: TGCGCCAGCAGCTTGGAACTAGCGGGAGTGACTGGGGCCAACGTCCTGACTTTC.

The CDR3 nucleotides are TGTGCCATCAGTGAAGTCGGGGGGGCAGGAGGTATGGACGAGCAGTACTTC. Translating gives CAISEVGGAGGMDEQYF. The V gene is TRBV10-3, the J gene TRBJ2-7, with TRBD2 matching over 8 bases. Trimming at V came to 3 bases and at J to 5 bases, leaving 15 bases not matched to a gene. The CDR3 runs to 17 residues. CDR1 is ENHRY and CDR2 is SYGVKD in the germline V gene.

There are many counts of this clonotype. The rearrangement links TRBV11-3 to TRBJ1-6; D remains ambiguous. The germline gives CDR1 SGHNT, CDR2 YENEEA. The CDR3 totals 13 residues. Trimming cost V 3 bases and J 5 bases, with 5 bases left between them. CDR3 coding DNA: TGTGCCAGCAGCTTCGGAGATAATTCACCCCTCCACTTT. Amino acids: CASSFGDNSPLHF.

The gene calls are TRBV12-3 or TRBV12-4 and TRBJ2-1; D remains unclear. V was trimmed by 3 bases and J by 2 bases, leaving 11 bases between them. This CDR3 has 15 amino acids. In DNA form, the CDR3 reads TGTGCCAGCAGTTTTGGTGTCAGCACCTACAATGAGCAGTTCTTC. Protein sequence: CASSFGVSTYNEQFF.

This clonotype has at least ten counts. The V gene is TRBV7-8, the J gene TRBJ2-5; TRBD2 agrees at 9 bases. The CDR3 is made up of 15 amino acids. Germline assignment: CDR1 SGHVS and CDR2 FQNEAQ. Trimming cost V 5 bases and J 4 bases; bases outside gene matches: 8. The CDR3 nucleotides read TGTGCCAGCAGCCCGGCGGGGGGGTGGGGAGAGACCCAGTACTTC. Protein: CASSPAGGWGETQYF.